This T cell receptor (beta chain) was recovered during a study of response to subunit inactivated influenza vaccine. Trimming took 0 bases from V and 6 from J; bases not matched to a gene: 8. The length of the CDR3 is 16 residues. Germline assignment: CDR1 LGHNA and CDR2 YSLEER. TCRdb called the RT-PCR reads again in MiXCR, with one record for every CDR3 protein. The profile shows about 800,000 distinct CDR3 sequences, roughly 20% of them singletons. Points from the study as a whole: It was the authors' suggestion that each seasonal influenza vaccination recruits few new T cells.

On this clonotype itself: What it binds is not known.

This TCR came from a man aged 50-59 years who received an inactivated influenza vaccine. V is TRBV4-3 and J is TRBJ2-1, with 7 bases that match TRBD1. The specimen was PBMCs from blood, collected around 5 days after vaccination. CDR3 in DNA: TGCGCCAGCAGCCAAGAGATCGGGACAGCTATCAATGAGCAGTTCTTC. Amino acid sequence: CASSQEIGTAINEQFF.